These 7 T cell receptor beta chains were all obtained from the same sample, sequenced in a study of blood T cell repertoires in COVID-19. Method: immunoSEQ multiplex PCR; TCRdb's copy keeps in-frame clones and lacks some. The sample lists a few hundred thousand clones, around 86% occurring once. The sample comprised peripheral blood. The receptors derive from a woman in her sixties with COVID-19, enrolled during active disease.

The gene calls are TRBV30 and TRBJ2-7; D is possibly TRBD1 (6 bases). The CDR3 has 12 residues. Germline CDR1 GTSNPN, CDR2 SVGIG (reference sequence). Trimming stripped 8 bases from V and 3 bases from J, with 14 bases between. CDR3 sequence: CAVGTPGYEQYF. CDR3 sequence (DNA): TGTGCCGTCGGGACACCAGGCTACGAGCAGTACTTC.

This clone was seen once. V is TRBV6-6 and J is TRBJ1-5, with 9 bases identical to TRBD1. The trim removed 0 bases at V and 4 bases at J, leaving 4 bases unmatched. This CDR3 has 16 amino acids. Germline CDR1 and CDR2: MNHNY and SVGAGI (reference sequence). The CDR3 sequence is CASSYSTGQGNQPQHF. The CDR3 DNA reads TGTGCCAGCAGTTACTCGACGGGACAGGGAAATCAGCCCCAGCATTTT.

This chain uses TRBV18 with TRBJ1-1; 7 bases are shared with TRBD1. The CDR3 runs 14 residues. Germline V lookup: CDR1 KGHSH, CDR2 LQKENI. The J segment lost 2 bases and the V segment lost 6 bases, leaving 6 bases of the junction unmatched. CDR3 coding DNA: TGTGCCAGCTCCGAACAGGGGACTAACACTGAAGCTTTCTTT. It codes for CASSEQGTNTEAFF.

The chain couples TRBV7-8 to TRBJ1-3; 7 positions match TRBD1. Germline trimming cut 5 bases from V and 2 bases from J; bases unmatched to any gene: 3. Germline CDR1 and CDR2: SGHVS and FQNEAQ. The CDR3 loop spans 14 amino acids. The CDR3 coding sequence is TGTGCCAGCAGCCGACAGGGTCCTGGAAACACCATATATTTT. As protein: CASSRQGPGNTIYF.

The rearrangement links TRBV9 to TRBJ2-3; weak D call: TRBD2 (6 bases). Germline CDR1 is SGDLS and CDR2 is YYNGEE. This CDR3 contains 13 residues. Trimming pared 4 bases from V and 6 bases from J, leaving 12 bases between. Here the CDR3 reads CASSYGSGDTQYF. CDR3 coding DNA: TGTGCCAGCAGCTACGGGAGCGGGGATACGCAGTATTTT.

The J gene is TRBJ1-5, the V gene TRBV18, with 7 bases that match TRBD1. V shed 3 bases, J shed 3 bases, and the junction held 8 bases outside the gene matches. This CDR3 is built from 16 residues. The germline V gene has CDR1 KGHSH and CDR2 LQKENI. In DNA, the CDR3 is TGTGCCAGCTCACCCTCGAGGGGGCAGCACAATCAGCCCCAGCATTTT. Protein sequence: CASSPSRGQHNQPQHF.

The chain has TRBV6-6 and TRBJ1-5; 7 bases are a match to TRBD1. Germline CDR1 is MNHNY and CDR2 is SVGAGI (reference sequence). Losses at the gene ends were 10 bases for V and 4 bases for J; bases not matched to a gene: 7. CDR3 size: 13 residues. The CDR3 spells CATLPGQNQPQHF. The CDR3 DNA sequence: TGTGCCACCCTTCCGGGACAGAATCAGCCCCAGCATTTT.